Detailed here is one TCR beta chain. What it recognizes is unknown. Assay used: immunoSEQ multiplex PCR; TCRdb lists only in-frame clones, some missing. This table has about 50,000 clones, 70% to 90% appearing once. This entry belongs to a study of OX40 agonist ivuxolimab in advanced cancers. Study in general: In this trial design, patients received ivuxolimab intravenously at 0.01 to 10 mg/kg every 2 weeks. Findings of the study overall: Low clonal expansion, among the lowest seen, marked partial responders at 0.1-3.0 mg/kg.

This CDR3 comprises 17 residues. The cohort excluded patients with autoimmune disease history or systemic immunosuppression. Peripheral blood came from all dose cohorts at three timepoints. This clonotype was sampled from an adult with an advanced solid tumor such as melanoma, head and neck, liver or kidney cancer. V gene TRBV21-1 combines with J gene TRBJ2-2; the table assigns TRBD1, which was not confirmed against the DNA. TRBV21-1 is a listed pseudogene. The material was CD4+ or CD8+ T cells sorted from blood, obtained in a trial of the OX40 agonist ivuxolimab. CDR3 residues: CASSKAEDRLSTGELFF. CDR3 in DNA: TGTGCCAGCAGCAAAGCGGAGGACAGGTTGAGCACCGGGGAGCTGTTTTTT.